Listed here are 16 T cell receptor beta chains from one sample, sequenced in a study of blood T cell repertoires in COVID-19. Data came from immunoSEQ multiplex PCR; TCRdb stores just in-frame clones and leaves some out. The sample contains about 300,000 clones, 83% of which appear only once. Sequenced: peripheral blood. Every receptor here comes from a woman aged 50 to 60 who had recovered from COVID-19.

The chain links TRBV7-3 to TRBJ2-3, with TRBD1 matching over 9 bases. After removal of 9 bases from V and 3 bases from J, the junction contained 7 bases not matched to a gene. This CDR3 has 14 amino acids. The V gene's germline CDR1 is SGHTA and CDR2 FQGTGA. Here the CDR3 DNA reads TGTGCCAGTTCTACAGGGGGCTGGACAGATACGCAGTATTTT. This encodes CASSTGGWTDTQYF.

Note on this clone: Other DNA variants within this sample encode the same CDR3. V is TRBV28 and J is TRBJ2-1; maybe TRBD2 (7 bases). Germline V gene lookup returns CDR1 MDHEN and CDR2 SYDVKM. The CDR3 runs 14 residues. V lost 2 bases and J lost 4, with 9 bases in between. CDR3 protein: CASSLAGAYNEQFF. CDR3 sequence (DNA): TGTGCCAGCAGTTTAGCGGGGGCGTACAATGAGCAGTTCTTC.

The CDR3 bases are TGCGCCAGCAGCTTGGCCAACAGGGGCGCAAACACTGAAGCTTTCTTT. The encoded protein is CASSLANRGANTEAFF. This sequence joins TRBV5-1 and TRBJ1-1; 7 bases align to TRBD1. The ends lost 0 bases at V and 2 bases at J; junction bases unmatched: 7. The CDR3 is made up of 16 amino acids. Looked up from germline, CDR1 is SGHRS and CDR2 is YFSETQ.

The chain employs TRBV6-5 and TRBJ2-6; maybe TRBD2 (5 bases). CDR3 length: 16 amino acids. V gave up 0 bases and J gave up 4 bases, with 10 bases separating them. Germline values: CDR1 MNHEY, CDR2 SVGAGI. In DNA, the CDR3 is TGTGCCAGCAGTTACTCGTCGGGGTACGGGGCCAACGTCCTGACTTTC. Its protein is CASSYSSGYGANVLTF.

The genes are TRBV27 and TRBJ2-7, with a weak D call TRBD2 (6 bases). The CDR3 consists of 16 residues. Germline V lookup: CDR1 MNHEY, CDR2 SMNVEV (reference sequence). V was cut by 10 bases and J by 4 bases, with 26 bases left in between. This chain's CDR3 is CATRMEGLSAIYEQYF. The CDR3 DNA reads as TGTGCCACCAGGATGGAGGGTCTCTCGGCCATTTACGAGCAGTACTTC.

V gene TRBV28 combines with J gene TRBJ2-1; TRBD2 matches 9 bases. Germline assignment: CDR1 MDHEN and CDR2 SYDVKM. The junction had 7 bases not matched to a gene; V was cut back by 5 bases and J by 5 bases. The CDR3 extends over 15 amino acids. CDR3 in amino acids: CASSPSRGGHNEQFF. CDR3 DNA: TGTGCCAGCAGTCCTTCGCGGGGGGGCCACAATGAGCAGTTCTTC.

The CDR3, as DNA: TGTGCCAGCAGCTTAGTTCTAGCGGGGGGGCCAGATACGCAGTATTTT. Its protein is CASSLVLAGGPDTQYF. V gene TRBV7-9 combines with J gene TRBJ2-3, with 12 positions matching TRBD2. V was clipped by 1 base and J by 4 bases; unmatched bases: 3. The CDR3 spans 16 residues. Germline V gives CDR1 SEHNR, CDR2 FQNEAQ (reference sequence). Filled out from reference TRBV7-9 and TRBJ2-3, the complete variable domain reads DTGVSQNPRHKITKRGQNVTFRCDPISEHNRLYWYRQTLGQGPEFLTYFQNEAQLEKSRLLSDRFSAERPKGSFSTLEIQRTEQGDSAMYLCASSLVLAGGPDTQYFGPGTRLTVL.

The count of this clone is one. The chain joins TRBV6-2 or TRBV6-3 to TRBJ2-5, with D perhaps TRBD2 (5 bases). There are 16 residues in the CDR3. CDR1 and CDR2 from the germline V gene are MNHEY and SVGEGT. V was trimmed by 5 bases and J by 5 bases, leaving 21 bases between them. CDR3 nucleotide sequence: TGTGCCAGCAGTCCCTACCTACTAGAAGGTCTGGAGACCCAGTACTTC. Its translation: CASSPYLLEGLETQYF.

The CDR3 sequence: CASSLNYQGVGSNQPQHF. DNA of the CDR3: TGTGCCAGCAGCTTAAACTATCAGGGGGTAGGAAGCAATCAGCCCCAGCATTTT. V usage is TRBV5-8 and J usage is TRBJ1-5; 7 bases are shared with TRBD1. V dropped 2 bases and J dropped 1; count of bases not matched to a gene: 12. The CDR3 is 18 residues long. CDR1 is SGHTS and CDR2 is YDEGEE in the germline V gene.

The chain recombines TRBV2 with TRBJ2-1; a weak D match, TRBD2 (7 bases). V lost 7 bases and J lost 2, with 12 bases in between. The CDR3 spans 14 residues. Germline V CDR1 and CDR2: SNHLY, FYNNEI. DNA for the CDR3: TGTGCCAGCAACAAGCGGGACACCTACAATGAGCAGTTCTTC. Its protein is CASNKRDTYNEQFF.

In DNA form, the CDR3 reads TGTGCCAGCACCTCCGAATCTACTCTATACGAGCAGTACTTC. Amino acids: CASTSESTLYEQYF. This chain uses TRBV6-5 with TRBJ2-7, with D unclear. Germline V gives CDR1 MNHEY, CDR2 SVGAGI. Trimming cost V 7 bases and J 4 bases, with 17 bases left between them. The CDR3 contains 14 residues.

This clone was recorded a few times. The chain recombines TRBV6-5 with TRBJ1-2; 8 bases agree with TRBD1. CDR3 length: 14 residues. After removal of 5 bases from V and 3 bases from J, the junction contained 5 bases not matched to a gene. Germline V lookup: CDR1 MNHEY, CDR2 SVGAGI. This CDR3 is CASSTGGRDYGYTF. The CDR3 nucleotides read TGTGCCAGCAGTACAGGGGGTAGGGACTATGGCTACACCTTC.

The chain links TRBV6-5 to TRBJ2-7; perhaps TRBD2 as D (6 bases). The CDR3 extends over 12 amino acids. V was shortened by 9 bases and J by 7 bases, with 16 bases between the two germline ends. The germline V gene has CDR1 MNHEY and CDR2 SVGAGI. As DNA, the CDR3 is TGTGCCAGTAGTAATTTGGCGGGGGAGCAGTACTTC. This codes for CASSNLAGEQYF.

J is TRBJ2-3 and V is TRBV5-1, with D perhaps TRBD2 (5 bases). CDR1 and CDR2 (germline): SGHRS, YFSETQ. The germline V and J ends were trimmed by 5 bases and 5 bases, with 12 bases remaining between them. This CDR3 has 13 amino acids. The CDR3 loop is CASRPGSQDTQYF. The DNA of the CDR3 is TGCGCCAGCAGACCGGGATCCCAAGATACGCAGTATTTT.

The chain combines TRBV7-3 with TRBJ2-3; 11 bases fit TRBD2. V was pared by 5 bases and J by 0 bases, with 7 bases of the junction left unmatched. The CDR3 extends over 17 amino acids. CDR1 SGHTA and CDR2 FQGTGA come from the germline V gene. The CDR3 DNA is TGTGCCAGCAGCCCCGGACTAGCGGGCCCTAGCACAGATACGCAGTATTTT. Translated, it gives CASSPGLAGPSTDTQYF. The full variable domain, completed using reference TRBV7-3 and TRBJ2-3, is GAGVSQTPSNKVTEKGKYVELRCDPISGHTALYWYRQSLGQGPEFLIYFQGTGAADDSGLPNDRFFAVRPEGSVSTLKIQRTERGDSAVYLCASSPGLAGPSTDTQYFGPGTRLTVL.

In this sample, this clone turned up a few times. V is TRBV13 and J is TRBJ2-3; 7 bases map to TRBD1. With 5 bases clipped from V and 3 bases from J, the junction kept 8 bases outside the gene matches. Germline loops: CDR1 PRHDT, CDR2 FYEKMQ (reference sequence). The CDR3 covers 15 residues. The CDR3 DNA is TGTGCCAGCAGCCCCCGACAGGGTTGGACAGATACGCAGTATTTT. This codes for CASSPRQGWTDTQYF.